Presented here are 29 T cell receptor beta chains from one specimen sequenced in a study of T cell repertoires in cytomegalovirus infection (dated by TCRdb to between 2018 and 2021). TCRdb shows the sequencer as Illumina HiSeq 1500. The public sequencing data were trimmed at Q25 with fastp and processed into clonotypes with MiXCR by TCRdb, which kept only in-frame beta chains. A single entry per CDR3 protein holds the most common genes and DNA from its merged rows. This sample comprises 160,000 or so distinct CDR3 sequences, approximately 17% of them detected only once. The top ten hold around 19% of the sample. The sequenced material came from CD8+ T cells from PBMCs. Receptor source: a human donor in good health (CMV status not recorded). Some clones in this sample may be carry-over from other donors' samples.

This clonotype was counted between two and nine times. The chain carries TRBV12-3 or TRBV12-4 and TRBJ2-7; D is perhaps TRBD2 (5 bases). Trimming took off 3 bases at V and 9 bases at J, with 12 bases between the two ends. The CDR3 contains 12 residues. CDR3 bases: TGTGCCAGCAGTTTGAGCGGCATAGGGCAGTACTTC. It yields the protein CASSLSGIGQYF.

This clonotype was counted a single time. In DNA, the CDR3 is TGTGCCAGCAGCGGCAGGACAGGCCGTGGTTCACCCCTCCACTTT. This sequence encodes CASSGRTGRGSPLHF. This chain connects TRBV7-9 to TRBJ1-6; 7 nucleotides align to TRBD1. The V gene end was trimmed by 5 bases and the J gene end by 9 bases; junction bases not matched to a gene: 10. The germline V gene has CDR1 SEHNR and CDR2 FQNEAQ (reference sequence). This CDR3 has 15 residues.

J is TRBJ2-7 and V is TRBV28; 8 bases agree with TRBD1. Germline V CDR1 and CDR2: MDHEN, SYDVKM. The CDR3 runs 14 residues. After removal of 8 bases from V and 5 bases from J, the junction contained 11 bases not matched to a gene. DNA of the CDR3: TGTGCCAGCTGGATGACAGGGGCCGTGGACGAGCAGTACTTC. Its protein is CASWMTGAVDEQYF.

CDR3 protein: CASLTAAERYNEQFF. In DNA form, the CDR3 reads TGTGCCAGCCTCACGGCTGCGGAGAGATACAATGAGCAGTTCTTC. J is TRBJ2-1 and V is TRBV7-9; D unresolved. The CDR3 runs to 15 residues. Trimming stripped 8 bases from V and 4 bases from J, with 18 bases between. Looked up from germline, CDR1 is SEHNR and CDR2 is FQNEAQ (reference sequence).

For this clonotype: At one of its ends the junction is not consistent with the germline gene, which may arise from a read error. CDR3 sequence reads: CDSSYRAGGPGDEQFF. The CDR3 bases are TGTGACAGCAGTTACAGAGCGGGGGGGCCCGGTGATGAGCAGTTCTTC. This chain uses TRBV6-6 with TRBJ2-1; TRBD2 matches at 10 bases. CDR1 is MNHNY, CDR2 SVGAGI, per germline (reference sequence). The CDR3 contains 16 residues.

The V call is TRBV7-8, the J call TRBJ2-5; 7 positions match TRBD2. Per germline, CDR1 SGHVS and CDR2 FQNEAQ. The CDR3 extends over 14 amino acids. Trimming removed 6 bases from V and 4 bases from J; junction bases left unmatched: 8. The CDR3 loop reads CASSISRLAETQYF. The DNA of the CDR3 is TGTGCCAGCAGTATCTCCCGACTAGCAGAGACCCAGTACTTC.

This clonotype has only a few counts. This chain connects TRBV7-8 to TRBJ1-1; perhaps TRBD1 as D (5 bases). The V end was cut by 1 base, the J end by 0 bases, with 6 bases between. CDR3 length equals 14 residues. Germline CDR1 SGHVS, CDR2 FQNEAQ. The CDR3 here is CASSLGGVNTEAFF. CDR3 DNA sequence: TGTGCCAGCAGCTTAGGGGGGGTGAACACTGAAGCTTTCTTT.

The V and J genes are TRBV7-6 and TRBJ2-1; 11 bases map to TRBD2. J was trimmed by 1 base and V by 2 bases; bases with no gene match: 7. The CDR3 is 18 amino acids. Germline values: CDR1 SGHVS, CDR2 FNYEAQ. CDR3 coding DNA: TGTGCCAGCAGCTTATCTAGCGGGAGGTCCTCGTCCTACAATGAGCAGTTCTTC. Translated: CASSLSSGRSSSYNEQFF.

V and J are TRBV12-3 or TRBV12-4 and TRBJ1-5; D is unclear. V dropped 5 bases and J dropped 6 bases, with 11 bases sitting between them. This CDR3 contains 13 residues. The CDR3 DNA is TGTGCCAGCAGTCATGAGATGGGTCAGCCCCAGCATTTT. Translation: CASSHEMGQPQHF.

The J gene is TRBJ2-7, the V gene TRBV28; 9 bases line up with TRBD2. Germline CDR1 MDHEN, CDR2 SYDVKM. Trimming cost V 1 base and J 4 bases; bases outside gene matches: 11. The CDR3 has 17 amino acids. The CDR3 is CASSLYFESSGMYEQYF. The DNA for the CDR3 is TGTGCCAGCAGTTTATATTTTGAGTCTAGCGGGATGTACGAGCAGTACTTC. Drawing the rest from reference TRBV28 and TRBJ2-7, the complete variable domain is DVKVTQSSRYLVKRTGEKVFLECVQDMDHENMFWYRQDPGLGLRLIYFSYDVKMKEKGDIPEGYSVSREKKERFSLILESASTNQTSMYLCASSLYFESSGMYEQYFGPGTRLTVT.

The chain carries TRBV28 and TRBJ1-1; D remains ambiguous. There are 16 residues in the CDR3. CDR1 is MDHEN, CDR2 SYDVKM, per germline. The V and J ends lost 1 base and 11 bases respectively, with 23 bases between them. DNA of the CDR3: TGTGCCAGCAGTTTATACATCAGACAAGATGGGCGAAGTGCTTTCTTT. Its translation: CASSLYIRQDGRSAFF.

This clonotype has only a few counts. This chain's CDR3 is CASSHYGQNTEAFF. Written as DNA, the CDR3 is TGTGCCAGCAGCCATTACGGACAGAACACTGAAGCTTTCTTT. V is TRBV7-9 and J is TRBJ1-1; possible D gene TRBD1, 5 bases. The CDR3 extends over 14 amino acids. V dropped 5 bases and J dropped 1 base, with 11 bases sitting between them. The germline CDR1 and CDR2 sequences are SEHNR and FQNEAQ (reference sequence). Full variable domain (remainder filled in from reference TRBV7-9 and TRBJ1-1): DTGVSQNPRHKITKRGQNVTFRCDPISEHNRLYWYRQTLGQGPEFLTYFQNEAQLEKSRLLSDRFSAERPKGSFSTLEIQRTEQGDSAMYLCASSHYGQNTEAFFGQGTRLTVV.

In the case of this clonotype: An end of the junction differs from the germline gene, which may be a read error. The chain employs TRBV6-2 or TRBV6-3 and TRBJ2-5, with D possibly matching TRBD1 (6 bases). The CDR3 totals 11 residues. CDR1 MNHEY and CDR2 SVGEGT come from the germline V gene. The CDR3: CASSYGTTRWF. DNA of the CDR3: TGTGCCAGCAGTTACGGGACAACCCGATGGTTC.

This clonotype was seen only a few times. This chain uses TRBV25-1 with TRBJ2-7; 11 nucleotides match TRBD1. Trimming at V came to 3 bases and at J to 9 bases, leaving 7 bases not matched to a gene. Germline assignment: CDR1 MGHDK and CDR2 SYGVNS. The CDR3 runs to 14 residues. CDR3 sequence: CASSDEDRGQVQYF. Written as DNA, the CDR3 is TGTGCCAGCAGTGATGAGGACAGGGGGCAGGTGCAGTACTTC.

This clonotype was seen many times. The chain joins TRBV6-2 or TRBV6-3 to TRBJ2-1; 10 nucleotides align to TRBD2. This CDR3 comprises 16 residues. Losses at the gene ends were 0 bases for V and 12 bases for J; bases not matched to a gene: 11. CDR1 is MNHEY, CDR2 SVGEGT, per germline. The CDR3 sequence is CASSYSQQRGGGAQFF. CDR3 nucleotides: TGTGCCAGCAGTTACTCGCAGCAGCGGGGGGGCGGCGCGCAGTTCTTC.

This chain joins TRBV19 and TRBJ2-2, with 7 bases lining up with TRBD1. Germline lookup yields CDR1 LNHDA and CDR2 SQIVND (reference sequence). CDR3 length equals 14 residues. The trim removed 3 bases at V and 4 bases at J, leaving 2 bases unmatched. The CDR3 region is CASSMAGGTGELFF. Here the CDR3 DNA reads TGTGCCAGTAGTATGGCAGGGGGCACCGGGGAGCTGTTTTTT.

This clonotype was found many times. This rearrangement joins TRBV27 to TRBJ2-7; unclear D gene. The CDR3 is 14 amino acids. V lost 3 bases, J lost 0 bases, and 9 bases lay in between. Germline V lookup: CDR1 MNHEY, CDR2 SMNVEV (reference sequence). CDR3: CASSLDRGSYEQYF. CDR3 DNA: TGTGCCAGCAGTTTGGACCGAGGCTCCTACGAGCAGTACTTC.

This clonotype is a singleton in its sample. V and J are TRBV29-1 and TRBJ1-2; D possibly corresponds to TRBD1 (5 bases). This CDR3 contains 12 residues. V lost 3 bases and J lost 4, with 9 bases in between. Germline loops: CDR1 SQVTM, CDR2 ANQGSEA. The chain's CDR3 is CSVDLGGYGYTF. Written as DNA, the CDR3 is TGCAGCGTTGATTTGGGGGGCTATGGCTACACCTTC. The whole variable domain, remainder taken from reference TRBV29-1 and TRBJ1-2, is SAVISQKPSRDICQRGTSLTIQCQVDSQVTMMFWYRQQPGQSLTLIATANQGSEATYESGFVIDKFPISRPNLTFSTLTVSNMSPEDSSIYLCSVDLGGYGYTFGSGTRLTVV.

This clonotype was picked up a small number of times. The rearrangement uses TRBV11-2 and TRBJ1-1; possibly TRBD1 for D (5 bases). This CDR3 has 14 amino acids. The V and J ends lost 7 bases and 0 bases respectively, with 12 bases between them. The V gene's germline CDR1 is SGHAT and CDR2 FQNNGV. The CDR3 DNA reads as TGTGCCAGCATCGACAGCGGGATGAACACTGAAGCTTTCTTT. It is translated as CASIDSGMNTEAFF.

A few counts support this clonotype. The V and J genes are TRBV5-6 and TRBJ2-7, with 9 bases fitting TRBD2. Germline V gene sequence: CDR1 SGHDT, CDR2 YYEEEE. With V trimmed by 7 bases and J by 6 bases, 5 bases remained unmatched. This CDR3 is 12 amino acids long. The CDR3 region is CASDLRGGEQYF. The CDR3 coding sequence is TGTGCCAGCGATTTGCGGGGGGGCGAGCAGTACTTC. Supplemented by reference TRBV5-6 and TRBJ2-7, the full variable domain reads DAGVTQSPTHLIKTRGQQVTLRCSPKSGHDTVSWYQQALGQGPQFIFQYYEEEERQRGNFPDRFSGHQFPNYSSELNVNALLLGDSALYLCASDLRGGEQYFGPGTRLTVT.

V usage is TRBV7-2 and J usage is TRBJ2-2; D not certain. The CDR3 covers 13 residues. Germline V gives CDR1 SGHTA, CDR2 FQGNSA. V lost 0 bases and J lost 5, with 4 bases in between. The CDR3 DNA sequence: TGTGCCAGCAGCTTAGCACAGACCGGGGAGCTGTTTTTT. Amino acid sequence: CASSLAQTGELFF.

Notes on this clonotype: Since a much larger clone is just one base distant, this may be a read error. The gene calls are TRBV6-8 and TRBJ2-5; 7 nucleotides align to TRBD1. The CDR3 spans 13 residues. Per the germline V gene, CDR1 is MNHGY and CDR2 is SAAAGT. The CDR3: CDRLTGYWETQYF. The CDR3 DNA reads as TGTGACAGGCTGACAGGGTACTGGGAGACCCAGTACTTC.

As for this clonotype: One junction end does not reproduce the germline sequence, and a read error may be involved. This CDR3 reads CASADTGEETQYF. The CDR3 DNA reads as TGTGCCAGCGCCGACACAGGGGAAGAGACCCAGTACTTC. The J gene is TRBJ2-5, the V gene TRBV4-1, with 7 bases that match TRBD1. There are 13 residues in the CDR3. Germline V gene lookup returns CDR1 MGHRA and CDR2 YSYEKL.

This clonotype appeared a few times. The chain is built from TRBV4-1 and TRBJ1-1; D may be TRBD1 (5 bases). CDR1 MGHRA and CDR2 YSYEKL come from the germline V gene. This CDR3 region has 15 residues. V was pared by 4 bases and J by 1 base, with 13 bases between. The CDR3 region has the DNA TGCGCCAGCAGCCGACCCGGGACTGCGAACACTGAAGCTTTCTTT. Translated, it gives CASSRPGTANTEAFF.

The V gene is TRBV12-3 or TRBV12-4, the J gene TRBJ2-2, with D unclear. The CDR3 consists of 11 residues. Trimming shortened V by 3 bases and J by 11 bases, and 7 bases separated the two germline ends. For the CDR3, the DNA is TGTGCCAGCAGTTTTGGGTTAGAGCTGTTTTTT. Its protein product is CASSFGLELFF.

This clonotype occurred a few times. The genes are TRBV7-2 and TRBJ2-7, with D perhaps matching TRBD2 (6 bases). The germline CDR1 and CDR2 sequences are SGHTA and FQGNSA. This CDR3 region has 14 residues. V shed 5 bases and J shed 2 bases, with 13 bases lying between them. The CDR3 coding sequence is TGTGCCAGCAGCGGGGGTCTAGCGACCTACGAGCAGTACTTC. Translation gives CASSGGLATYEQYF.

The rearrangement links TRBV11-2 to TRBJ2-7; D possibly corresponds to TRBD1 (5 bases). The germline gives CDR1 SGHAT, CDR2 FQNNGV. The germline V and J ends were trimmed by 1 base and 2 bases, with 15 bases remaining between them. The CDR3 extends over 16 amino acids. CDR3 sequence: CASSLGGRGGTYEQYF. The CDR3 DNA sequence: TGTGCCAGCAGCTTAGGGGGAAGGGGCGGAACCTACGAGCAGTACTTC.

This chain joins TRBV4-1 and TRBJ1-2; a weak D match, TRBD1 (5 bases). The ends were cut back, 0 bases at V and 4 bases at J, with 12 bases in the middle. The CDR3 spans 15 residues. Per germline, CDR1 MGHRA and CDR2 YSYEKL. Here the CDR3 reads CASSQERGDRYGYTF. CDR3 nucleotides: TGCGCCAGCAGCCAAGAAAGGGGTGATCGCTATGGCTACACCTTC.

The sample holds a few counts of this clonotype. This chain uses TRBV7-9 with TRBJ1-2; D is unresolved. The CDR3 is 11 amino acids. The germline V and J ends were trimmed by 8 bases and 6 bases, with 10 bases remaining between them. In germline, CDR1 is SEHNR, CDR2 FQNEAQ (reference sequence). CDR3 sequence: CASDYKDGYTF. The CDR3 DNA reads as TGTGCCAGCGACTATAAGGATGGCTACACCTTC.